These 23 T cell receptor beta chains were all obtained from the same sample, sequenced in a study of T-cell reconstitution after alpha-beta-depleted transplantation in children. Using unique molecular identifiers, the investigators prepared the TCRbeta library. TCRdb analysed the PCR reads with MiXCR anew, one entry per CDR3 protein. The sample has hundreds of thousands of distinct CDR3 sequences; about 14% are singletons. The sample was PBMCs, taken from the stem cell graft. All receptors derive from a human donor who donated a stem cell graft to a child with Fanconi anemia.

There are many counts of this clonotype. The chain couples TRBV5-1 to TRBJ2-1; 11 bases agree with TRBD1. The CDR3 loop spans 16 amino acids. Germline CDR1 and CDR2: SGHRS and YFSETQ. The V gene end was trimmed by 4 bases and the J gene end by 1 base; junction bases not matched to a gene: 4. CDR3 DNA sequence: TGCGCCAGCAGCCCGGGGACAGGGGGTTCCTACAATGAGCAGTTCTTC. It yields the protein CASSPGTGGSYNEQFF.

As concerns this clonotype: Because the CDR3 is missing its conserved closing phenylalanine or tryptophan, this is likely a read error. This chain joins TRBV12-3 or TRBV12-4 and TRBJ2-7, with TRBD1 matching over 9 bases. V was pared by 3 bases and J by 3 bases, with 6 bases of the junction left unmatched. This CDR3 comprises 15 residues. CDR3 residues: CASSFSGTGYYEQYS. In nucleotides, the CDR3 is TGTGCCAGCAGTTTTTCCGGGACAGGGTACTACGAGCAGTACTCC.

At least ten counts were recorded for this clonotype. The J gene is TRBJ1-1, the V gene TRBV5-1; perhaps TRBD1 as D (5 bases). This CDR3 region has 14 residues. Trimming shortened V by 4 bases and J by 7 bases, and 17 bases separated the two germline ends. The V gene's germline CDR1 is SGHRS and CDR2 YFSETQ. The CDR3 protein is CASSPLAGQGEAFF. CDR3 sequence (DNA): TGCGCCAGCAGCCCTCTGGCGGGGCAAGGTGAAGCTTTCTTT.

There are a few counts of this clonotype. V and J are TRBV6-1 and TRBJ1-4; D is undetermined. Germline V gives CDR1 MNHNS, CDR2 SASEGT. The CDR3 loop spans 14 amino acids. Trimming pared 2 bases from V and 5 bases from J, leaving 9 bases between. The CDR3 region is CASSELRNNEKLFF. The CDR3 nucleotides read TGTGCCAGCAGTGAACTTCGGAACAATGAAAAACTGTTTTTT.

This clonotype was observed many times. The CDR3 protein is CASSQEQGGNYNEQFF. Here the CDR3 DNA reads TGTGCCAGCAGCCAAGAACAGGGGGGCAACTACAATGAGCAGTTCTTC. The rearrangement uses TRBV4-2 and TRBJ2-1; TRBD1 agrees at 8 bases. J gave up 3 bases and V 0 bases, and 4 bases lay outside the gene matches. The CDR3 totals 16 residues. Germline values: CDR1 LGHNA, CDR2 YNFKEQ.

The chain joins TRBV5-1 to TRBJ1-4; 9 bases fit TRBD1. The V gene's germline CDR1 is SGHRS and CDR2 YFSETQ. Unmatched junction bases numbered 6, after V lost 4 bases and J lost 5 bases. The CDR3 is made up of 15 amino acids. CDR3 protein: CASSMDRGSNEKLFF. DNA of the CDR3: TGCGCCAGCAGCATGGACAGGGGCTCCAATGAAAAACTGTTTTTT.

This clonotype was counted ten times or more. The chain recombines TRBV5-1 with TRBJ2-1, with D unclear. The V end lost 0 bases, the J end lost 8 bases, and 9 bases lay between the germline ends. Germline V lookup: CDR1 SGHRS, CDR2 YFSETQ. CDR3 size: 13 residues. The CDR3 loop is CASSLEGLDEQFF. Here the CDR3 DNA reads TGCGCCAGCAGCTTGGAGGGATTGGATGAGCAGTTCTTC.

This clonotype occurred many times. V is TRBV12-3 or TRBV12-4 and J is TRBJ1-1; D gene unclear. V was trimmed by 11 bases and J by 4 bases, leaving 17 bases between them. The CDR3 runs 13 residues. The CDR3 sequence: CASLESGITEAFF. Here the CDR3 DNA reads TGTGCCTCCTTGGAGTCGGGGATCACTGAAGCTTTCTTT.

This clonotype was seen more than once but under ten times. Compared with germline, one end of the junction differs, possibly owing to a read error. This chain connects TRBV12-3 or TRBV12-4 to TRBJ1-1; no firm D call. This CDR3 is 12 amino acids long. CDR3 loop: CASSPPGRMANF. CDR3 DNA sequence: TGTGCCAGCAGTCCGCCAGGTCGGATGGCCAATTTT.

The sample holds a few counts of this clonotype. This rearrangement joins TRBV30 to TRBJ2-1; 8 nucleotides line up with TRBD2. The ends lost 0 bases at V and 2 bases at J; junction bases unmatched: 12. CDR1 is GTSNPN, CDR2 SVGIG, per germline (reference sequence). The CDR3 runs 18 residues. Here the CDR3 reads CAWSVLSAAGGTYNEQFF. The DNA for the CDR3 is TGTGCCTGGAGTGTGCTCTCAGCGGCGGGGGGTACCTACAATGAGCAGTTCTTC.

The chain uses TRBV7-2 and TRBJ2-3; TRBD2 aligns across 7 bases. The CDR3 loop spans 15 amino acids. The junction had 4 bases not matched to a gene; V was cut back by 2 bases and J by 2 bases. Germline CDR1 SGHTA, CDR2 FQGNSA. CDR3 DNA: TGTGCCAGCAGCTTACAGCGGGGAGCCACAGATACGCAGTATTTT. This codes for CASSLQRGATDTQYF.

This clonotype occurred a few times. The V and J genes are TRBV12-3 or TRBV12-4 and TRBJ2-7; TRBD2 matches 8 bases. This CDR3 has 14 residues. V lost 5 bases and J lost 5; bases outside the gene matches: 8. The CDR3 here is CASSPQRGFDEQYF. The CDR3 coding sequence is TGTGCCAGCAGTCCCCAGCGGGGGTTCGACGAGCAGTACTTC.

There are many counts of this clonotype. The chain is built from TRBV5-6 and TRBJ1-1; D not certain. The CDR3 contains 14 residues. The ends were cut back, 1 base at V and 8 bases at J, with 15 bases in the middle. Germline CDR1 is SGHDT and CDR2 is YYEEEE. The CDR3 nucleotides read TGTGCCAGCAGCTTGAGAGACCCCTCGCTGGAAGCTTTCTTT. As protein: CASSLRDPSLEAFF.

This clonotype was seen a few times. The CDR3 is CASSLERFGGYTF. CDR3 DNA: TGCGCCAGCAGCCTGGAGAGATTCGGTGGCTACACCTTC. V usage is TRBV5-1 and J usage is TRBJ1-2; D remains ambiguous. Germline V lookup: CDR1 SGHRS, CDR2 YFSETQ. There are 13 residues in the CDR3. Between the trimmed V and J ends, which lost 4 bases and 7 bases, there was a span of 14 bases.

The chain recombines TRBV11-2 with TRBJ2-1; D is unclear. The length of the CDR3 is 18 residues. Germline V CDR1 and CDR2: SGHAT, FQNNGV. Trimming took 0 bases from V and 1 from J, leaving 16 bases between them. The CDR3 sequence is CASSLDPPWGMSYNEQFF. The CDR3 DNA reads as TGTGCCAGCAGCTTAGATCCCCCATGGGGAATGTCCTACAATGAGCAGTTCTTC.

The rearrangement links TRBV10-3 to TRBJ1-5, with D possibly TRBD1 on 5 matching bases. The CDR3 sequence is 15 residues long. V dropped 1 base and J dropped 11 bases, with 18 bases sitting between them. Germline-derived CDR1 and CDR2 are ENHRY and SYGVKD. Here the CDR3 reads CAISEFPGRQSAQHF. CDR3 DNA sequence: TGTGCCATCAGTGAGTTCCCAGGGAGACAATCGGCCCAGCATTTT.

The genes are TRBV19 and TRBJ1-6, with a possible D match to TRBD1 (6 bases). The germline gives CDR1 LNHDA, CDR2 SQIVND (reference sequence). Trimming left V 7 bases short and J 6 bases short, with 19 bases between. This CDR3 is 16 amino acids long. This CDR3 reads CASIATGRVGNSPLHF. The CDR3 DNA follows: TGTGCCAGTATTGCGACAGGCCGAGTTGGTAATTCACCCCTCCACTTT.

This clonotype was seen only a few times. The V and J genes are TRBV11-2 and TRBJ1-1, with 10 bases aligning to TRBD1. V trimming: 1 base; J trimming: 0 bases; junction bases outside the gene matches: 8. Looked up from germline, CDR1 is SGHAT and CDR2 is FQNNGV. The CDR3 covers 18 residues. CDR3 coding DNA: TGTGCCAGCAGCTTAGGGATCGGGACAGGGGTAATGAACACTGAAGCTTTCTTT. This codes for CASSLGIGTGVMNTEAFF.

The chain links TRBV9 to TRBJ1-5; D call uncertain. In germline, CDR1 is SGDLS, CDR2 YYNGEE. The CDR3 has 15 amino acids. Trimming cost V 4 bases and J 0 bases, with 11 bases left between them. In DNA, the CDR3 is TGTGCCAGCAGCTTATCCAGTAGTAGCAATCAGCCCCAGCATTTT. Residues: CASSLSSSSNQPQHF.

This clonotype was counted a single time. The CDR3 here is CASSSTAFNTEAFF. The CDR3 DNA follows: TGTGCCAGCAGCTCGACAGCCTTCAACACTGAAGCTTTCTTT. The V and J genes are TRBV7-1 and TRBJ1-1, with a tentative D call TRBD1 (5 bases). TRBV7-1 is recorded as an ORF, its role being uncertain. CDR3 length: 14 amino acids. Trimming left V 3 bases short and J 2 bases short, with 10 bases between.

Only a few counts were recorded for this clonotype. This chain uses TRBV25-1 with TRBJ1-1, with a possible D match to TRBD1 (6 bases). V was cut by 8 bases and J by 7 bases, with 14 bases left in between. CDR1 is MGHDK and CDR2 is SYGVNS in the germline V gene. The CDR3 consists of 12 residues. In DNA, the CDR3 is TGTGCCAGCGCCAGGGGCCCCTATGAAGCTTTCTTT. Protein product: CASARGPYEAFF.

This clonotype was seen more than once but under ten times. This chain joins TRBV7-2 and TRBJ1-5, with D uncertain. Trimming cost V 2 bases and J 5 bases, with 10 bases left between them. Germline CDR1 reads SGHTA; CDR2 reads FQGNSA. CDR3 length: 14 amino acids. CDR3 in amino acids: CASSLYGDYQPQHF. The CDR3 region has the DNA TGTGCCAGCAGCTTATACGGAGATTATCAGCCCCAGCATTTT.

This clonotype was seen at least ten times. The chain joins TRBV20-1 to TRBJ2-5, with D perhaps TRBD2 (6 bases). Trimming pared 6 bases from V and 2 bases from J, leaving 13 bases between. This CDR3 has 13 amino acids. Germline V lookup: CDR1 DFQATT, CDR2 SNEGSKA (reference sequence). The CDR3 reads CSAGDSAQETQYF. CDR3 DNA: TGCAGTGCGGGGGACTCGGCTCAAGAGACCCAGTACTTC.